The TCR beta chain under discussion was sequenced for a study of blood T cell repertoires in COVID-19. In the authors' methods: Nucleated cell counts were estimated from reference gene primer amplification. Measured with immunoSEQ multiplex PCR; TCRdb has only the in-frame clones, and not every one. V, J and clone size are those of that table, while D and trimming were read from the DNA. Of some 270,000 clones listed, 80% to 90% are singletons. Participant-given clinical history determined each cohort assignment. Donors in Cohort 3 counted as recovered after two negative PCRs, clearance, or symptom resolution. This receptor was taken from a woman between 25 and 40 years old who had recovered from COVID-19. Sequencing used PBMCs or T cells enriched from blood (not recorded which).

The CDR3 DNA reads TGTGCCAGCAGTCACGGGACTAGCGGGAGATTGCACGAGCAGTACTTC. Its protein product is CASSHGTSGRLHEQYF. The chain uses TRBV27 and TRBJ2-7; 14 nucleotides align to TRBD2. V trimming: 5 bases; J trimming: 5 bases; junction bases outside the gene matches: 8. Germline V lookup: CDR1 MNHEY, CDR2 SMNVEV (reference sequence). The CDR3 has 16 residues.